Following are 21 T cell receptor beta chains from one sample sequenced in a study of blood T cell repertoires in COVID-19. Sequenced by immunoSEQ multiplex PCR; TCRdb stores in-frame clones only, minus some. The sample lists about 45,000 clones, about 80% seen once, with under 20% in the top ten. The sequenced sample was peripheral blood. All receptors derive from a man in his 70s with acute or convalescent COVID-19.

The chain uses TRBV18 and TRBJ1-1; maybe TRBD1 (5 bases). The CDR3 spans 13 residues. In germline, CDR1 is KGHSH, CDR2 LQKENI. V lost 6 bases, J lost 2 bases, and 10 bases lay in between. CDR3 amino acids: CASSEGVNTEAFF. The CDR3 DNA reads as TGTGCCAGCTCGGAAGGGGTTAACACTGAAGCTTTCTTT.

The chain carries TRBV10-3 and TRBJ2-7, with TRBD2 matching 7 bases. V was clipped by 7 bases and J by 5 bases; unmatched bases: 5. This CDR3 has 12 residues. Germline CDR1 ENHRY, CDR2 SYGVKD. The CDR3 loop reads CAINGGRDEQYF. In DNA form, the CDR3 reads TGTGCCATCAACGGGGGGAGGGACGAGCAGTACTTC.

The rearrangement uses TRBV3-1 (or the pseudogene TRBV3-2) and TRBJ2-5; TRBD2 aligns across 12 bases. Germline assignment: CDR1 LGHDT and CDR2 YNNKEL (reference sequence). J lost 5 bases, V lost 1 base, and 5 bases had no gene match. This CDR3 contains 16 residues. The CDR3 DNA follows: TGTGCCAGCAGCCAAGGCCTAGCGGGGGGGCAGGAGACCCAGTACTTC. As protein: CASSQGLAGGQETQYF.

The chain has TRBV27 and TRBJ2-7; 8 bases align to TRBD2. The CDR3 totals 14 residues. The germline gives CDR1 MNHEY, CDR2 SMNVEV (reference sequence). Germline trimming cut 3 bases from V and 1 base from J; bases unmatched to any gene: 2. The CDR3 loop reads CASSFTSGSYEQYF. The CDR3 bases are TGTGCCAGCAGTTTCACTAGCGGTTCCTACGAGCAGTACTTC.

The chain recombines TRBV5-1 with TRBJ1-5; D unresolved. This CDR3 region has 13 residues. Looked up from germline, CDR1 is SGHRS and CDR2 is YFSETQ. The V and J ends lost 8 bases and 4 bases respectively, with 13 bases between them. The CDR3 sequence: CASREDWNQPQHF. The CDR3 DNA reads as TGCGCCAGTCGGGAGGATTGGAATCAGCCCCAGCATTTT.

The chain links TRBV4-3 to TRBJ2-1, with D possibly being TRBD1 (5 bases). Per germline, CDR1 LGHNA and CDR2 YSLEER. The CDR3 extends over 12 amino acids. V dropped 0 bases and J dropped 10 bases, with 7 bases sitting between them. The CDR3 DNA sequence: TGCGCCAGCAGCCAAGATTGGACAGAGCAGTTCTTC. The encoded protein is CASSQDWTEQFF.

V gene TRBV6-1 combines with J gene TRBJ2-3, with D perhaps TRBD2 (5 bases). This CDR3 is built from 14 residues. Trimming left V 3 bases short and J 6 bases short, with 13 bases between. Germline V gene sequence: CDR1 MNHNS, CDR2 SASEGT. The CDR3 sequence is CASSDGGPGDTQYF. The CDR3 bases are TGTGCCAGCAGTGACGGTGGGCCGGGGGATACGCAGTATTTT.

The chain joins TRBV5-1 to TRBJ1-4; weak D call: TRBD1 (6 bases). Trimming left V 0 bases short and J 11 bases short, with 14 bases between. The CDR3 runs to 14 residues. Looked up from germline, CDR1 is SGHRS and CDR2 is YFSETQ. The CDR3 DNA follows: TGCGCCAGCAGCTTGGGGATTACAGGGAAGAAACTGTTTTTT. Its protein is CASSLGITGKKLFF.

This rearrangement joins TRBV4-1 to TRBJ1-1; perhaps TRBD1 as D (6 bases). The V gene's germline CDR1 is MGHRA and CDR2 YSYEKL. Trimming shortened V by 4 bases and J by 1 base, and 13 bases separated the two germline ends. This CDR3 comprises 15 residues. This chain's CDR3 is CASSPGIRGNTEAFF. CDR3 coding DNA: TGCGCCAGCAGCCCCGGTATCAGGGGGAACACTGAAGCTTTCTTT.

The CDR3 DNA follows: TGTGCCAGCAGCTTAGCGCTGGGGAGTCCTTATGGCTACACCTTC. This gives the protein CASSLALGSPYGYTF. The V gene is TRBV7-9, the J gene TRBJ1-2, with unresolved D. V was trimmed by 0 bases and J by 5 bases, leaving 13 bases between them. The CDR3 sequence is 15 residues long. Germline V gene sequence: CDR1 SEHNR, CDR2 FQNEAQ (reference sequence).

CDR3 nucleotides: TGCGCCAGCAGCTTCCCGGGGAACACCGGGGAGCTGTTTTTT. Translated: CASSFPGNTGELFF. The rearrangement joins TRBV5-1 to TRBJ2-2, with no clear D. V shed 2 bases and J shed 1 base, with 6 bases lying between them. The germline V gene has CDR1 SGHRS and CDR2 YFSETQ. The length of the CDR3 is 14 residues.

The gene calls are TRBV3-1 (or the pseudogene TRBV3-2) and TRBJ1-2; weak D call: TRBD1 (5 bases). Germline lookup yields CDR1 LGHDT and CDR2 YNNKEL (reference sequence). V lost 0 bases, J lost 2 bases, and 13 bases lay in between. The CDR3 runs 16 residues. The CDR3 DNA sequence: TGTGCCAGCAGCCAAGATCACTACGGGGGAAACTATGGCTACACCTTC. Encoded protein: CASSQDHYGGNYGYTF.

Details on this clone: The same CDR3 arises from other DNA sequences in this sample as well. V gene TRBV6-5 combines with J gene TRBJ1-1; D possibly corresponds to TRBD1 (5 bases). Trimming shortened V by 2 bases and J by 0 bases, and 10 bases separated the two germline ends. Germline CDR1 reads MNHEY; CDR2 reads SVGAGI. This CDR3 spans 15 amino acids. The CDR3 loop reads CASSYRDSMNTEAFF. The CDR3 bases are TGTGCCAGCAGTTACCGTGACAGTATGAACACTGAAGCTTTCTTT.

By its share, this clone is medium-sized. This sequence joins TRBV5-8 and TRBJ1-5, with 10 nucleotides matching TRBD1. V lost 2 bases, J lost 5 bases, and 4 bases stayed unmatched. From germline, CDR1 is SGHTS and CDR2 YDEGEE. The CDR3 has 15 residues. Here the CDR3 DNA reads TGTGCCAGCAGCTTCTGGGGGACAGGGGATCAGCCCCAGCATTTT. Its translation is CASSFWGTGDQPQHF.

The V and J genes are TRBV30 and TRBJ1-2, with TRBD1 matching over 9 bases. CDR3 length: 14 residues. Germline V gene data show CDR1 as GTSNPN and CDR2 as SVGIG (reference sequence). V shed 2 bases, J shed 4 bases, and the junction held 5 bases outside the gene matches. The CDR3 is CAWSRDRASYGYTF. The CDR3 DNA reads TGTGCCTGGAGTCGGGACAGGGCCTCCTATGGCTACACCTTC. Filled out from reference TRBV30 and TRBJ1-2, the complete variable domain reads SQTIHQWPATLVQPVGSPLSLECTVEGTSNPNLYWYRQAAGRGLQLLFYSVGIGQISSEVPQNLSASRPQDRQFILSSKKLLLSDSGFYLCAWSRDRASYGYTFGSGTRLTVV.

The chain uses TRBV5-1 and TRBJ2-2; 16 bases map to TRBD2. In germline, CDR1 is SGHRS, CDR2 YFSETQ. V lost 3 bases to trimming and J lost 7 bases; unmatched junction nucleotides: 3. This CDR3 spans 16 amino acids. CDR3 residues: CASSSGLAGGIGELFF. CDR3 coding DNA: TGCGCCAGCAGCTCGGGACTAGCGGGGGGGATCGGGGAGCTGTTTTTT. The entire variable domain, with the rest obtained from reference TRBV5-1 and TRBJ2-2, is as follows: KAGVTQTPRYLIKTRGQQVTLSCSPISGHRSVSWYQQTPGQGLQFLFEYFSETQRNKGNFPGRFSGRQFSNSRSEMNVSTLELGDSALYLCASSSGLAGGIGELFFGEGSRLTVL.

This clone was seen only a few times. The rearrangement uses TRBV7-9 and TRBJ2-7; D is possibly TRBD1 (6 bases). This CDR3 is 16 amino acids long. The V gene's germline CDR1 is SEHNR and CDR2 FQNEAQ (reference sequence). V was pared by 5 bases and J by 4 bases, with 21 bases between. The CDR3 sequence is CASSPWSPGEKYEQYF. In DNA, the CDR3 is TGTGCCAGCAGCCCCTGGTCCCCAGGGGAGAAGTACGAGCAGTACTTC.

The V call is TRBV7-2, the J call TRBJ2-5; weak D call: TRBD2 (6 bases). Germline V gene data show CDR1 as SGHTA and CDR2 as FQGNSA. The CDR3 loop spans 14 amino acids. V lost 2 bases, J lost 5 bases, and 12 bases lay in between. CDR3 coding DNA: TGTGCCAGCAGCTTAAGACTAGACGTGGAGACCCAGTACTTC. Its translation: CASSLRLDVETQYF. Filled out from reference TRBV7-2 and TRBJ2-5, the complete variable domain reads GAGVSQSPSNKVTEKGKDVELRCDPISGHTALYWYRQSLGQGLEFLIYFQGNSAPDKSGLPSDRFSAERTGGSVSTLTIQRTQQEDSAVYLCASSLRLDVETQYFGPGTRLLVL.

The chain links TRBV28 to TRBJ2-3, with 15 bases aligning to TRBD2. The CDR3 sequence is 17 residues long. Germline V gives CDR1 MDHEN, CDR2 SYDVKM. With 7 bases clipped from V and 6 bases from J, the junction kept 11 bases outside the gene matches. The CDR3 protein is CASIRSRTSGGVDTQYF. CDR3 in DNA: TGTGCCAGCATCCGGAGTCGGACTAGCGGGGGGGTGGATACGCAGTATTTT.

The CDR3 coding sequence is TGTGCCAGCAGCTTACAGGGTTGGCGCTACACCTTC. Translation gives CASSLQGWRYTF. The rearrangement uses TRBV11-2 and TRBJ1-2, with a tentative D call TRBD1 (5 bases). This CDR3 is built from 12 residues. CDR1 and CDR2 (germline): SGHAT, FQNNGV. Trimming left V 2 bases short and J 9 bases short, with 10 bases between.

This chain joins TRBV5-1 and TRBJ2-5; D is perhaps TRBD2 (5 bases). Germline lookup yields CDR1 SGHRS and CDR2 YFSETQ. The CDR3 has 14 residues. The V gene lost 0 bases and the J gene lost 3 bases, with 9 bases spanning the gap. The DNA for the CDR3 is TGCGCCAGCAGCTTGGCCGGACTGAAAGAGACCCAGTACTTC. Translation: CASSLAGLKETQYF.